This is a list of T cell receptor beta chains from one sample in a study of T cells in Graves' hyperthyroidism and ophthalmopathy. TCRdb itself ran the multiplex PCR reads through MiXCR, one entry per CDR3 protein. The table lists 600,000 to 800,000 distinct CDR3 sequences, roughly a third of them singletons, with around 32% in the top ten. The sample was blood. The receptor source for this set is a woman aged 40 to 49 with Graves' hyperthyroidism. The CDR3 runs from the conserved cysteine through the conserved F or W. A D gene is named only where the DNA matches it firmly. For some rows the clone size is stated as once, few or many, or as a class when expanded; others skip it.

>TRBJ1-1|-|TRBV12-3/TRBV12-4|few
CASSLNRGGEAFF
TGTGCCAGCAGTTTAAACCGAGGCGGTGAAGCTTTCTTT
>TRBJ1-2|-|TRBV4-3|-
CASSQDSGAGYGYTF
TGCGCCAGCAGCCAAGATTCGGGGGCGGGCTATGGCTACACCTTC
>TRBJ2-6|-|TRBV7-2|few
CASSFLIRTPTGANVLTF
TGTGCCAGCAGCTTCCTTATTAGGACTCCCACTGGGGCCAACGTCCTGACTTTC
>TRBJ1-2|-|TRBV29-1|many
CSVDRRPRGYTF
TGCAGCGTTGATCGGAGACCGCGGGGCTACACCTTC
>TRBJ1-4|-|TRBV7-2|many
CASSPGQLSNEKLFF
TGTGCCAGCAGCCCCGGGCAGTTGTCTAATGAAAAACTGTTTTTT
>TRBJ2-3|TRBD2|TRBV10-3|few
CAIASGSTDTQYF
TGTGCCATTGCGAGCGGGAGTACAGATACGCAGTATTTT
>TRBJ1-1|-|TRBV20-1|many
CSASSSPMNTEAFF
TGCAGTGCTAGTTCGTCCCCTATGAACACTGAAGCTTTCTTT
>TRBJ2-7|TRBD2|TRBV7-6|many
CASSLVGLAVYEQYF
TGTGCCAGCAGCTTAGTGGGACTAGCGGTCTACGAGCAGTACTTC
>TRBJ1-2|-|TRBV7-2|few
CASRRANRASNYGYTF
TGTGCCAGCAGAAGGGCGAACAGGGCCTCTAACTATGGCTACACCTTC
>TRBJ2-7|-|TRBV5-6|many
CASSSVGTYEQYF
TGTGCCAGCAGCTCCGTCGGGACCTACGAGCAGTACTTC
>TRBJ2-5|-|TRBV20-1|many
CSARDPTGGKETQYF
TGCAGTGCTAGAGATCCCACTGGAGGGAAAGAGACCCAGTACTTC
>TRBJ1-3|-|TRBV12-3/TRBV12-4|many
CASSTTQGNTIYF
TGTGCCAGCAGTACGACACAGGGAAACACCATATATTTT
>TRBJ1-5|-|TRBV29-1|many
CSVGGGAQPQHF
TGCAGCGTTGGAGGGGGAGCTCAGCCCCAGCATTTT
>TRBJ1-2|-|TRBV12-3/TRBV12-4|-
CASSLISAGYTF
TGTGCCAGCAGTTTAATTTCGGCTGGCTACACCTTC
>TRBJ2-3|TRBD1|TRBV15|-
CATSRPGTGVGDTQYF
TGTGCCACCAGCAGACCCGGGACAGGGGTGGGAGATACGCAGTATTTT
>TRBJ1-1|-|TRBV7-9|many
CASSLASTNTEAFF
TGTGCCAGCAGCTTAGCTTCCACGAACACTGAAGCTTTCTTT
>TRBJ2-6|-|TRBV10-3|-
CAITAGANVLTF
TGTGCCATCACCGCAGGGGCCAACGTCCTGACTTTC